The clone carrying this T cell receptor beta chain was seen a few times. These data come from a study of cytomegalovirus exposure and HLA in healthy donors. The junction had 4 bases not matched to a gene; V was cut back by 7 bases and J by 0 bases. This CDR3 has 13 amino acids. The V gene's germline CDR1 is GTSNPN and CDR2 SVGIG (reference sequence). Vbeta (60) and Jbeta (13) primers were used in the PCR. The table came from immunoSEQ multiplex PCR; TCRdb's copy has only in-frame clones and leaves some out. Of about 110,000 clones listed, around 79% are singletons. Source material: PBMCs. This rearrangement joins TRBV30 to TRBJ1-1; TRBD1 agrees at 8 bases. This TCR was sampled from a woman between 35 and 50 years old in good health and CMV-seronegative. In nucleotides, the CDR3 is TGTGCCTACCACAGGGGGGTGAACACTGAAGCTTTCTTT. It translates to CAYHRGVNTEAFF.